One and the same sample provided the 15 T cell receptor beta chains below, sequenced in a study of cytomegalovirus exposure and HLA in healthy donors. It was with 60 Vbeta and 13 Jbeta primers that the PCR ran. Assay used: immunoSEQ multiplex PCR; TCRdb lists only in-frame clones, some missing. The sample lists some 180,000 clones; over 70% were seen once. Input material: PBMCs. Source of these receptors: a man between 18 and 29 years old in good health and CMV-seronegative.

V gene TRBV30 combines with J gene TRBJ2-5, with D possibly being TRBD2 (6 bases). Germline V gene data show CDR1 as GTSNPN and CDR2 as SVGIG (reference sequence). This CDR3 is built from 12 residues. V shed 0 bases and J shed 4 bases, with 6 bases lying between them. CDR3: CAWSVGGETQYF. Written as DNA, the CDR3 is TGTGCCTGGAGTGTGGGGGGAGAGACCCAGTACTTC.

V is TRBV2 and J is TRBJ1-1; 11 bases map to TRBD1. The CDR3 contains 18 residues. After removal of 2 bases from V and 5 bases from J, the junction contained 13 bases not matched to a gene. CDR1 is SNHLY and CDR2 is FYNNEI in the germline V gene. CDR3 sequence: CASSERRDRGVLRTEAFF. CDR3 DNA sequence: TGTGCCAGCAGTGAAAGGAGGGACAGGGGGGTTTTGCGAACTGAAGCTTTCTTT.

This clone was seen ten or more times. This chain uses TRBV25-1 with TRBJ1-2, with TRBD1 matching 8 bases. In germline, CDR1 is MGHDK, CDR2 SYGVNS. V gave up 6 bases and J gave up 2 bases; unmatched junction bases: 2. The CDR3 runs to 13 residues. CDR3 sequence reads: CASRQGGNYGYTF. The CDR3 coding sequence is TGTGCCAGCAGACAGGGGGGGAACTATGGCTACACCTTC.

V gene TRBV7-3 combines with J gene TRBJ2-7, with 8 bases aligning to TRBD2. J was trimmed by 7 bases and V by 1 base; bases with no gene match: 9. Germline lookup yields CDR1 SGHTA and CDR2 FQGTGA. The CDR3 consists of 15 residues. The CDR3 protein is CASSLSAGGTIEQYF. Written as DNA, the CDR3 is TGTGCCAGCAGCTTAAGTGCGGGGGGAACTATTGAGCAGTACTTC.

This chain uses TRBV29-1 with TRBJ1-1; D uncertain. The length of the CDR3 is 13 residues. V shed 1 base and J shed 6 bases, with 12 bases lying between them. Germline V CDR1 and CDR2: SQVTM, ANQGSEA. The CDR3 region is CSVEVAEAPEAFF. In DNA, the CDR3 is TGCAGCGTTGAAGTAGCGGAAGCCCCTGAAGCTTTCTTT.

The rearrangement uses TRBV30 and TRBJ2-3; D possibly corresponds to TRBD2 (6 bases). CDR1 is GTSNPN, CDR2 SVGIG, per germline (reference sequence). Trimming shortened V by 5 bases and J by 4 bases, and 16 bases separated the two germline ends. The CDR3 runs 14 residues. Here the CDR3 reads CAWSRGGLPDTQYF. As DNA, the CDR3 is TGTGCCTGGTCGCGGGGCGGGCTACCAGATACGCAGTATTTT.

The DNA for the CDR3 is TGTGCCAGCAGCCAAGCGCGACAGGGGGCTTCCGGGGCCAACGTCCTGACTTTC. Its protein product is CASSQARQGASGANVLTF. The chain has TRBV4-2 and TRBJ2-6, with TRBD1 matching 10 bases. Trimming removed 1 base from V and 4 bases from J; junction bases left unmatched: 7. Germline lookup yields CDR1 LGHNA and CDR2 YNFKEQ. This CDR3 is 18 amino acids long.

The V gene is TRBV2, the J gene TRBJ2-7, with 8 bases fitting TRBD1. The germline gives CDR1 SNHLY, CDR2 FYNNEI. With V trimmed by 10 bases and J by 2 bases, 4 bases remained unmatched. The CDR3 consists of 12 residues. The CDR3 DNA sequence: TGTGCCATCGACAGGGGCCCCTACGAGCAGTACTTC. Residues: CAIDRGPYEQYF. Using reference TRBV2 and TRBJ2-7 for the parts outside the CDR3, the full variable domain is EPEVTQTPSHQVTQMGQEVILRCVPISNHLYFYWYRQILGQKVEFLVSFYNNEISEKSEIFDDQFSVERPDGSNFTLKIRSTKLEDSAMYFCAIDRGPYEQYFGPGTRLTVT.

This clone was observed a handful of times. This rearrangement joins TRBV9 to TRBJ2-5; D gene unclear. V dropped 0 bases and J dropped 1 base, with 10 bases sitting between them. The CDR3 contains 15 residues. CDR1 and CDR2 (germline): SGDLS, YYNGEE. The CDR3 region is CASSVGSHPQETQYF. The CDR3 DNA is TGTGCCAGCAGCGTAGGATCACACCCCCAAGAGACCCAGTACTTC.

This chain connects TRBV7-3 to TRBJ2-3; 8 nucleotides align to TRBD1. Germline trimming cut 4 bases from V and 0 bases from J; bases unmatched to any gene: 6. CDR1 is SGHTA and CDR2 is FQGTGA in the germline V gene. The CDR3 length is 16 residues. CDR3 DNA sequence: TGTGCCAGCAGCTCCTCGGGACAGGCTAGCACAGATACGCAGTATTTT. Amino acid sequence: CASSSSGQASTDTQYF.

This clone was counted only a few times. V gene TRBV11-2 combines with J gene TRBJ1-6; D is possibly TRBD1 (5 bases). Trimming stripped 3 bases from V and 7 bases from J, with 10 bases between. The CDR3 loop spans 14 amino acids. Per germline, CDR1 SGHAT and CDR2 FQNNGV. The CDR3 DNA reads TGTGCCAGCAGCTTTCAGGGTTCGAATTCACCCCTCCACTTT. Protein: CASSFQGSNSPLHF.

This clone was seen just once. CDR3 DNA sequence: TGTGCCAGCAGCCGCCGGACTAGCGGGAAAATCAATGAGCAGTTCTTC. Its protein is CASSRRTSGKINEQFF. The chain couples TRBV14 to TRBJ2-1; 12 bases agree with TRBD2. With V trimmed by 4 bases and J by 6 bases, 7 bases remained unmatched. The CDR3 consists of 16 residues. Germline V gene sequence: CDR1 SGHDN, CDR2 FVKESK. Based on the CDR3 plus reference TRBV14 and TRBJ2-1, the full variable domain is EAGVTQFPSHSVIEKGQTVTLRCDPISGHDNLYWYRRVMGKEIKFLLHFVKESKQDESGMPNNRFLAERTGGTYSTLKVQPAELEDSGVYFCASSRRTSGKINEQFFGPGTRLTVL.

The chain joins TRBV5-6 to TRBJ2-7; TRBD2 matches at 8 bases. V lost 2 bases to trimming and J lost 2 bases; unmatched junction nucleotides: 6. The CDR3 is made up of 15 amino acids. Germline CDR1 and CDR2: SGHDT and YYEEEE. The CDR3 reads CASSLRRGATYEQYF. In DNA, the CDR3 is TGTGCCAGCAGCTTAAGGCGGGGGGCCACCTACGAGCAGTACTTC. The full variable domain, in which reference TRBV5-6 and TRBJ2-7 provide the parts outside the CDR3, is DAGVTQSPTHLIKTRGQQVTLRCSPKSGHDTVSWYQQALGQGPQFIFQYYEEEERQRGNFPDRFSGHQFPNYSSELNVNALLLGDSALYLCASSLRRGATYEQYFGPGTRLTVT.

The V gene is TRBV18, the J gene TRBJ2-1; 7 nucleotides align to TRBD2. CDR3 length: 13 residues. V lost 1 base to trimming and J lost 6 bases; unmatched junction nucleotides: 0. Germline V gives CDR1 KGHSH, CDR2 LQKENI. The CDR3 nucleotides are TGTGCCAGCTCACCACGCGGGGGCAATGAGCAGTTCTTC. Its protein is CASSPRGGNEQFF.

The chain has TRBV30 and TRBJ2-7; 7 bases are shared with TRBD2. J lost 4 bases, V lost 0 bases, and 9 bases had no gene match. The CDR3 has 15 amino acids. CDR1 is GTSNPN and CDR2 is SVGIG in the germline V gene (reference sequence). Written as DNA, the CDR3 is TGTGCCTGGAGTGTAGAGGCGGGAGCAGGATACGAGCAGTACTTC. It yields the protein CAWSVEAGAGYEQYF.